These 9 T cell receptor beta chains share one sample of origin, sequenced in a study of blood T cell repertoires in COVID-19. Generated by immunoSEQ multiplex PCR, the TCRdb table keeps only in-frame clones and is missing some. The sample consists of 180,000 or so clones, around 89% of them appearing once. What was sequenced was PBMCs or T cells enriched from blood (not recorded which). The receptors stem from a young woman who had recovered from COVID-19.

The rearrangement uses TRBV21-1 and TRBJ2-5; whether TRBD1, the table's D call, matches the DNA was not checked. TRBV21-1 is a pseudogene. This CDR3 has 16 residues. The CDR3 spells CASSKGRTVLEETQYF. In nucleotides, the CDR3 is TGTGCCAGCAGCAAAGGTAGGACAGTACTTGAAGAGACCCAGTACTTC.

The V call is TRBV11-2, the J call TRBJ1-3; no reliable D call. The CDR3 spans 13 residues. Looked up from germline, CDR1 is SGHAT and CDR2 is FQNNGV. Trimming removed 1 base at V and 4 bases at J, with 5 bases between. The CDR3 loop is CASSLVAGNTIYF. DNA of the CDR3: TGTGCCAGCAGCTTAGTCGCGGGAAACACCATATATTTT.

The chain links TRBV2 to TRBJ2-2; 9 bases agree with TRBD1. The CDR3 covers 14 residues. V was clipped by 6 bases and J by 7 bases; unmatched bases: 6. The V gene's germline CDR1 is SNHLY and CDR2 FYNNEI. The CDR3 sequence: CASSRQGEGGELFF. For the CDR3, the DNA is TGTGCCAGCAGCCGACAGGGGGAGGGCGGGGAGCTGTTTTTT.

This chain's CDR3 is CASSSLAPSSYEQYF. CDR3 nucleotides: TGTGCCAGCAGCTCACTAGCTCCGAGCTCCTACGAGCAGTACTTC. The chain has TRBV11-2 and TRBJ2-7; TRBD2 is a possible D gene (6 bases). Germline V CDR1 and CDR2: SGHAT, FQNNGV. The CDR3 has 15 residues. With 4 bases removed from V and 0 bases from J, the gap between germline ends came to 13 bases.

This CDR3 is CASSSRTSGRNYEQYF. The CDR3, as DNA: TGTGCCAGCAGTTCCCGGACTAGCGGGAGGAACTACGAGCAGTACTTC. The rearrangement uses TRBV6-5 and TRBJ2-7; 14 bases fit TRBD2. The CDR3 is made up of 16 amino acids. Germline V CDR1 and CDR2: MNHEY, SVGAGI. J was trimmed by 3 bases and V by 4 bases; bases with no gene match: 5.

The chain carries TRBV28 and TRBJ2-7; D possibly corresponds to TRBD2 (6 bases). Trimming left V 4 bases short and J 1 base short, with 11 bases between. The germline V gene encodes CDR1 MDHEN and CDR2 SYDVKM. The CDR3 has 14 amino acids. The CDR3 sequence is CASSYQRASYEQYF. The CDR3 DNA sequence: TGTGCCAGCAGTTACCAGCGGGCGTCCTACGAGCAGTACTTC.

The chain has TRBV4-1 and TRBJ2-3; tentative D call: TRBD1 (5 bases). The germline CDR1 and CDR2 sequences are MGHRA and YSYEKL. The CDR3 is made up of 15 amino acids. V was clipped by 4 bases and J by 3 bases, with 14 bases between them. CDR3 nucleotides: TGCGCCAGCAGCCGAACAGGTTTCCAGACAGATACGCAGTATTTT. It specifies CASSRTGFQTDTQYF.

This clone was picked up one time. The genes are TRBV27 and TRBJ2-7; D is perhaps TRBD2 (6 bases). Germline V CDR1 and CDR2: MNHEY, SMNVEV (reference sequence). The CDR3 contains 12 residues. V was trimmed by 8 bases and J by 6 bases, leaving 14 bases between them. The DNA for the CDR3 is TGTGCCAGCTCAAAAGTCGGGAGCGAGCAGTACTTC. It specifies CASSKVGSEQYF.

This chain uses TRBV27 with TRBJ1-2, with D hard to call. CDR1 is MNHEY, CDR2 SMNVEV, per germline (reference sequence). Trimming took 4 bases from V and 8 from J, leaving 14 bases between them. This CDR3 has 13 residues. The CDR3: CASSSVAGVGYTF. CDR3 coding DNA: TGTGCCAGCAGTTCCGTCGCCGGGGTAGGCTACACCTTC.